This entry lists 9 T cell receptor beta chains sequenced from one sample in a study of synovial regulatory T cells in juvenile arthritis. Assay used: immunoSEQ multiplex PCR; TCRdb lists only in-frame clones, some missing. The sample includes 7,500 to 10,000 clones. Sample: Treg cells from blood. Subset here: remaining (HLA-DR-negative) circulating blood Treg cells. Receptors originate from a donor aged 2-35 years with juvenile idiopathic arthritis.

CDR3 residues: CSASFRNEQFF. V gene TRBV20-1 combines with J gene TRBJ2-1. CDR3 length: 11 residues. No DNA sequence is on record. In germline, CDR1 is DFQATT, CDR2 SNEGSKA (reference sequence).

V usage is TRBV5-6 and J usage is TRBJ2-5; the TRBD2 assignment by TCRdb is unverifiable without DNA. The germline gives CDR1 SGHDT, CDR2 YYEEEE. The CDR3 extends over 12 amino acids. The entry carries no DNA sequence. The CDR3 is CASSLLGETQYF.

This chain links TRBV7-8 with TRBJ2-5; there is no DNA to check the TCRdb D call of TRBD1. Germline-derived CDR1 and CDR2 are SGHVS and FQNEAQ. This CDR3 is built from 14 residues. The entry carries no DNA sequence. This CDR3 is CASSADRVQETQYF.

This chain joins TRBV4-1 and TRBJ2-1; as DNA is missing, the TRBD2 call by TCRdb cannot be tested. The CDR3 covers 16 residues. No DNA was logged. Germline V gene lookup returns CDR1 MGHRA and CDR2 YSYEKL. The CDR3: CASSLTSGSPWNEQFF.

The V gene is TRBV6-7, the J gene TRBJ1-2. TRBV6-7 is recorded as an ORF, its role being uncertain. The CDR3 contains 13 residues. No DNA sequence was recorded. This chain's CDR3 is CASSYGGNYGYTF.

This sequence joins TRBV5-1 and TRBJ1-3; TCRdb calls TRBD1, which cannot be checked without DNA. In germline, CDR1 is SGHRS, CDR2 YFSETQ. The CDR3 contains 13 residues. No DNA accompanies this entry. Here the CDR3 reads CASSLESGATIYF.

J is TRBJ1-1 and V is TRBV5-6. This CDR3 is 13 amino acids long. No DNA sequence was recorded. Germline assignment: CDR1 SGHDT and CDR2 YYEEEE. The CDR3 sequence is CASSRSANTEAFF.

The V call is TRBV30, the J call TRBJ2-7; with no DNA, the TCRdb D assignment of TRBD2 cannot be verified. Germline CDR1 GTSNPN, CDR2 SVGIG (reference sequence). This CDR3 comprises 13 residues. No DNA is listed. CDR3 residues: CAWSRPGSYEQYF. The whole variable domain, remainder taken from reference TRBV30 and TRBJ2-7, is SQTIHQWPATLVQPVGSPLSLECTVEGTSNPNLYWYRQAAGRGLQLLFYSVGIGQISSEVPQNLSASRPQDRQFILSSKKLLLSDSGFYLCAWSRPGSYEQYFGPGTRLTVT.

V and J are TRBV6-1 and TRBJ2-7; TCRdb lists TRBD2, though no DNA is available to test this call. Germline-derived CDR1 and CDR2 are MNHNS and SASEGT. The CDR3 sequence is 18 residues long. The nucleotide record is missing. The CDR3 region is CASSEMLLAKRERFEQYF.